This TCR beta chain was retrieved from a study of beta chain features in type 1 diabetes. Study details: In age, gender and cell yields, patients were similar to healthy donors. Notes on the study in general: Patients with Type 1 diabetes showed moderately but significantly shorter TCRB CDR3s in all four CD4+ subsets.

Worth noting for this clone: Antigen: not known.

Investigators reverse transcribed all isolated RNA, so they sequenced expressed TCRB transcripts. Naive, central memory and regulatory T cell samples averaged roughly 3.8 million reads. Some clones are missing from TCRdb's copy, which holds only in-frame ones; the method was immunoSEQ multiplex PCR. This sample carries 200,000 to 300,000 clones, approximately 11% of them seen once, and the ten largest clones take around 0.015%. Via CD45RO/CCR7/CD25/CD127/CD95/CD27, cells of the CD4+ naive, central memory, regulatory and stem cell-like memory subsets were sorted. CDR1 is MNHEY and CDR2 is SMNVEV in the germline V gene (reference sequence). Trimming stripped 2 bases from V and 4 bases from J, with 3 bases between. The CDR3 consists of 13 residues.

Sequenced sample: naive CD4+ T cells from blood. The TCR comes from a man younger than 40 with type 1 diabetes. V is TRBV27 and J is TRBJ2-6; D gene unclear. In DNA form, the CDR3 reads TGTGCCAGCAGTTTAGAGGGGGCCAACGTCCTGACTTTC. Its protein is CASSLEGANVLTF.